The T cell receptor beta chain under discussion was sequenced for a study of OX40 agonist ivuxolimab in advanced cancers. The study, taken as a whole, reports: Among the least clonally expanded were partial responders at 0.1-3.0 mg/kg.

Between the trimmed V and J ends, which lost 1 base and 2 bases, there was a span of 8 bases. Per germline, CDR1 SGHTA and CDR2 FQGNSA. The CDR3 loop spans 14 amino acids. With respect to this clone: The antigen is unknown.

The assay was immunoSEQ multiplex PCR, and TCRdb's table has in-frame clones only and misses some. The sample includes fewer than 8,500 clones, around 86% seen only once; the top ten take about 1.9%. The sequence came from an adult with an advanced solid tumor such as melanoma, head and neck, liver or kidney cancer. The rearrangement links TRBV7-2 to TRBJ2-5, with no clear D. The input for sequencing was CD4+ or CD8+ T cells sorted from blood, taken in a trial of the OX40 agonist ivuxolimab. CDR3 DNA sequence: TGTGCCAGCAGCTTAGACGGGCAGCAAGAGACCCAGTACTTC. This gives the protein CASSLDGQQETQYF.